Below, 7 T cell receptor beta chains from the same sample are listed, as sequenced in a study of blood T cell repertoires in COVID-19. Clones were sequenced by immunoSEQ multiplex PCR, and TCRdb holds only the in-frame ones, with some missing. The table has some 360,000 clones, more than 75% seen once. The material sequenced was peripheral blood. All receptors derive from a woman aged 55-69 years with COVID-19, enrolled during active disease.

The chain employs TRBV28 and TRBJ2-7, with 7 bases identical to TRBD1. The CDR3 consists of 15 residues. V trimming: 6 bases; J trimming: 3 bases; junction bases outside the gene matches: 11. The germline V gene encodes CDR1 MDHEN and CDR2 SYDVKM. The CDR3 region has the DNA TGTGCCAGCAGCCTACCCGGGACAGCCTACTACGAGCAGTACTTC. This codes for CASSLPGTAYYEQYF.

This clone was detected once. This sequence joins TRBV9 and TRBJ2-1; TRBD2 matches at 9 bases. CDR1 and CDR2 (germline): SGDLS, YYNGEE. CDR3 length: 17 amino acids. V shed 0 bases and J 8 bases; nucleotides not matched to a gene: 12. Written as DNA, the CDR3 is TGTGCCAGCAGCGTAGGTAGCGGGGGCGCCCAGGTCCATGAGCAGTTCTTC. It specifies CASSVGSGGAQVHEQFF.

The chain has TRBV19 and TRBJ2-4, with 7 bases that match TRBD2. The length of the CDR3 is 15 residues. V shed 5 bases and J 0 bases; nucleotides not matched to a gene: 4. From germline, CDR1 is LNHDA and CDR2 SQIVND (reference sequence). Here the CDR3 reads CASSGRGIAKNIQYF. In nucleotides, the CDR3 is TGTGCCAGTAGTGGGAGGGGAATAGCCAAAAACATTCAGTACTTC.

This chain uses TRBV14 with TRBJ2-7, with 9 bases aligning to TRBD1. The germline gives CDR1 SGHDN, CDR2 FVKESK. Trimming cost V 4 bases and J 9 bases; bases outside gene matches: 4. The CDR3 length is 12 residues. CDR3 coding DNA: TGTGCCAGCAGCCTGGACAGGGGAGGGCAGTACTTC. This encodes CASSLDRGGQYF.

The J gene is TRBJ1-2, the V gene TRBV19; the D is unclear. The CDR3 runs 14 residues. The germline CDR1 and CDR2 sequences are LNHDA and SQIVND (reference sequence). V was clipped by 6 bases and J by 4 bases, with 15 bases between them. The CDR3 DNA is TGTGCCAGTAGCCGGCAGGAGGTTACCTATGGCTACACCTTC. As protein: CASSRQEVTYGYTF.

The chain links TRBV19 to TRBJ1-2, with D perhaps matching TRBD1 (6 bases). Per the germline V gene, CDR1 is LNHDA and CDR2 is SQIVND (reference sequence). This CDR3 has 13 amino acids. V shed 9 bases and J shed 6 bases, with 17 bases lying between them. This chain's CDR3 is CASTSTGRDGYTF. CDR3 sequence (DNA): TGTGCCAGCACTTCGACAGGAAGGGATGGCTACACCTTC. Variable domain in full (rest from reference TRBV19 and TRBJ1-2): DGGITQSPKYLFRKEGQNVTLSCEQNLNHDAMYWYRQDPGQGLRLIYYSQIVNDFQKGDIAEGYSVSREKKESFPLTVTSAQKNPTAFYLCASTSTGRDGYTFGSGTRLTVV.

This clone has more than one count but fewer than ten. CDR3 DNA: TGTGCCAGCAGGACACAGGGGAGTAACTATGGCTACACCTTC. Its translation is CASRTQGSNYGYTF. The rearrangement joins TRBV2 to TRBJ1-2; 7 bases match TRBD1. Per the germline V gene, CDR1 is SNHLY and CDR2 is FYNNEI. With 6 bases clipped from V and 1 base from J, the junction kept 5 bases outside the gene matches. The CDR3 loop spans 14 amino acids.